This T cell receptor beta chain emerged from a study of T-cell memory formation after mild COVID-19. Broader study findings: Later expanders leaned toward CD4+, whereas clones contracting from day 15 to 85 were balanced CD4/CD8. CD8+ contracting clones occupied EMRA, while CD4+ ones occupied mainly CM and EM. That cross-reactive memory joined was suggested by some responding clones appearing in pre-infection memory.

On this clonotype itself: Its antigen is not identified.

5'RACE primed at constant segments yielded TCR alpha and TCR beta cDNA libraries bearing sample barcodes and UMIs. TCRdb recomputed calls from the 5' RACE reads with MiXCR, one row per CDR3 protein. The sample holds more than 450,000 distinct CDR3 sequences, roughly 18% seen once. The sequencing input was PBMCs or a T cell subset sorted from them (not recorded which). The origin of this receptor is an adult woman who had mild COVID-19 (a few samples of this study predate the infection). Cell type and time point are not known.

This chain's CDR3 is CASSPGTSTTDTQYF. DNA for the CDR3: TGTGCCAGCTCTCCCGGGACGTCGACCACAGATACGCAGTATTTT. V is TRBV18 and J is TRBJ2-3; the D gene could be TRBD1 or TRBD2 (5 bases each). This CDR3 is built from 15 residues. With 6 bases removed from V and 2 bases from J, the gap between germline ends came to 15 bases. CDR1 and CDR2 from the germline V gene are KGHSH and LQKENI.